The source of this TCR beta chain is a study of glioma-infiltrating T cells after dendritic cell vaccination. Turning to the study itself: Between the early 2000s and the early 2010s, patients got autologous tumor lysate-pulsed dendritic cell vaccines.

Trimming took 2 bases from V and 3 from J; bases not matched to a gene: 6. The germline CDR1 and CDR2 sequences are MNHEY and SVGAGI. The CDR3 sequence is 16 residues long. Generated by immunoSEQ multiplex PCR, the TCRdb table keeps only in-frame clones and is missing some. The data show tens of thousands of clones, with around 86% seen just once and about 2.2% held by the top ten. The time point: after dendritic cell vaccination, including at tumor progression/relapse. Sequenced material: blood, taken after dendritic cell vaccination. This receptor was taken from a human donor with glioblastoma. This chain links TRBV6-5 with TRBJ2-2, with 7 bases identical to TRBD1. The CDR3 nucleotides are TGTGCCAGCAGTTACGCCTTGACAGGGTACACCGGGGAGCTGTTTTTT. Translated: CASSYALTGYTGELFF.